This T cell receptor beta chain was captured by sequencing in a study of cytomegalovirus exposure and HLA in healthy donors. About the research overall: A data release that came early held tens of millions of unique TCRs from HLA-typed donors.

As concerns this clone: Antigen specificity is unknown.

Overall study results and limits: Association of a missense DCLRE1C variant with TCR beta V- and J-gene trimming was reported in a later analysis. Data from an earlier analysis indicated that most TCR beta V segments were productive either about 87% or about 30% of the time.

Use of 60 Vbeta and 13 Jbeta primers characterized the PCR. Only in-frame clones appear in the TCRdb table, and some are missing; sequencing was by immunoSEQ multiplex PCR. The sample shows about 93,000 clones, about 66% of them seen only once. This clonotype originated in a boy younger than 18 in good health and CMV-seropositive. The specimen was PBMCs.

CDR3 residues: CASSDYIARNTQYF. The CDR3 DNA sequence: TGCGCCAGCAGTGATTACATAGCCAGAAATACGCAGTATTTT. The gene calls are TRBV10-2 and TRBJ2-3, with D unresolved. The CDR3 totals 14 residues. Germline assignment: CDR1 WSHSY and CDR2 SAAADI. V lost 3 bases and J lost 7, with 14 bases in between.